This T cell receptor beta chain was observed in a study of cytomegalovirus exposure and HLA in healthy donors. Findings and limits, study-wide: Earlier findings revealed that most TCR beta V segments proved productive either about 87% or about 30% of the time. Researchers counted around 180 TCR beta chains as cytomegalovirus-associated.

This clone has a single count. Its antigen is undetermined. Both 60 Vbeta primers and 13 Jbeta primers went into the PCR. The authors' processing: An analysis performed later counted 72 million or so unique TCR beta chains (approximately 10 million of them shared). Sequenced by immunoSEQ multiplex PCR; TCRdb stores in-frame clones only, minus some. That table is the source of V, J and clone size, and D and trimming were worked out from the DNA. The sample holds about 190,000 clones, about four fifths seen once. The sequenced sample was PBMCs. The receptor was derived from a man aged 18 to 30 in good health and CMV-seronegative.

The CDR3 nucleotides are TGTGCCAGCAGCCCAAGACTAGCGGGAGTCTCCTTCGGGGATGAGCAGTTCTTC. Residues: CASSPRLAGVSFGDEQFF. V is TRBV7-6 and J is TRBJ2-1, with TRBD2 identical over 12 bases. Germline trimming cut 5 bases from V and 8 bases from J; bases unmatched to any gene: 16. Germline CDR1 and CDR2: SGHVS and FNYEAQ. This CDR3 region has 18 residues. Variable domain in full (rest from reference TRBV7-6 and TRBJ2-1): GAGVSQSPRYKVTKRGQDVALRCDPISGHVSLYWYRQALGQGPEFLTYFNYEAQQDKSGLPNDRFSAERPEGSISTLTIQRTEQRDSAMYRCASSPRLAGVSFGDEQFFGPGTRLTVL.